This is a list of T cell receptor beta chains from one sample in a study of T-cell reconstitution after alpha-beta-depleted transplantation in children. TCRdb used MiXCR to reprocess the PCR reads, holding one entry per CDR3 protein. The table has fewer than 550,000 distinct CDR3 sequences, about an eighth seen once. The specimen comprised PBMCs, mostly from graft donor cells, sampled 180 days after TCRalphabeta/CD19-depleted stem cell transplant. The source of these receptors is a female patient under 10 years old who had a stem cell transplant for aplastic anemia, so the T cells may come from the graft donor. Both conserved end residues are part of each CDR3. A D gene is named only where the DNA matches it firmly. Clone size is shown for a subset of rows, as once, few, many or a class of expanded clone.

>few|TRBJ1-5|NA|TRBV12-3/TRBV12-4
TGTGCCAGCAGCCGTCCACAGGGAAAAGGGAATCAGCCCCAGCATTTT
CASSRPQGKGNQPQHF
>few|TRBJ2-5|NA|TRBV7-2
TGTGCCAGCAGCGCCTTCGGGGAGACCCAGTACTTC
CASSAFGETQYF
>few|TRBJ2-5|TRBD1|TRBV28
TGTGCCAGTTGGGACAGCCTCCAAGAGACCCAGTACTTC
CASWDSLQETQYF
>NA|TRBJ2-1|NA|TRBV20-1
TGCAGTGCTAGATCCCAGGCTGAGCAGTTCTTC
CSARSQAEQFF
>many|TRBJ2-2|NA|TRBV27
TGTGCCAGCAGCCTGTCCTACACCGGGGAGCTGTTTTTT
CASSLSYTGELFF
>few|TRBJ2-3|NA|TRBV2
TGTGCCAGCACGGGGGAGGCGGGTACGCAGTATTTT
CASTGEAGTQYF
>few|TRBJ1-4|NA|TRBV15
TGTGCCACCAGGGTACAGGGCCTCTCAAGGGAGGGTGAAAAACTGTTTTTT
CATRVQGLSREGEKLFF
>NA|TRBJ2-7|NA|TRBV5-1
TGCGCCAGCAGCTTGCCCTGGACAGATTCCTCCTACGAGCAGTACTTC
CASSLPWTDSSYEQYF
>many|TRBJ2-3|NA|TRBV7-2
TGTGCCAGCAGCTTAACAGCCCCAAGCACAGATACGCAGTATTTT
CASSLTAPSTDTQYF
>few|TRBJ1-2|NA|TRBV6-1
TGTGCCAGCACCCTTGGTTCGAACTATGGCTACACCTTC
CASTLGSNYGYTF
>NA|TRBJ1-1|NA|TRBV7-9
TGTGCCAGCAGCTTCTACTTGGACACTGAAGCTTTCTTT
CASSFYLDTEAFF
>many|TRBJ2-5|TRBD2|TRBV12-3/TRBV12-4
TGTGCCAGCAGTCGACTAGCGGGAGTCCTAAAGACCCAGTACTTC
CASSRLAGVLKTQYF
>many|TRBJ1-5|NA|TRBV28
TGTGCCAGCAGTTCCACTTCAGGGGTTGGTCGGAATCAGCCCCAGCATTTT
CASSSTSGVGRNQPQHF
>few|TRBJ2-3|TRBD1|TRBV7-9
TGTGCCAGCAGCTCCCTGACAGGGGGCACAGATACGCAGTATTTT
CASSSLTGGTDTQYF
>many|TRBJ2-1|NA|TRBV5-1
TGCGCCAGCAGCTTGACCTCCTACTCCTACAATGAGCAGTTCTTC
CASSLTSYSYNEQFF
>NA|TRBJ2-3|NA|TRBV20-1
TGCAGTGCTAGCCGCGGCCAGGGCACAGATACGCAGTATTTT
CSASRGQGTDTQYF
>NA|TRBJ2-1|TRBD1|TRBV29-1
TGCAGCGTCGTGACAGGGGGATCCTACAATGAGCAGTTCTTC
CSVVTGGSYNEQFF